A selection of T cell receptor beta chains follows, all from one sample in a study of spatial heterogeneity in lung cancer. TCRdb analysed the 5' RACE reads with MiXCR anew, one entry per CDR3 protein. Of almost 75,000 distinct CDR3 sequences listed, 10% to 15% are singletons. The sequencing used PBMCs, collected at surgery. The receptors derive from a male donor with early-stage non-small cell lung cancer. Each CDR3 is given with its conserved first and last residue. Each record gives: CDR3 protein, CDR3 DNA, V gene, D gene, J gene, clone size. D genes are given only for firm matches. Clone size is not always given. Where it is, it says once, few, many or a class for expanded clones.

cdr3_aa: CASSQTATGTVGTEAFF; cdr3_nt: TGCGCCAGCAGCCAAACCGCTACCGGGACAGTCGGTACTGAAGCTTTCTTT; v_call: TRBV4-1; d_call: TRBD1; j_call: TRBJ1-1; clone_size: many
cdr3_aa: CSARLRPSDQKFF; cdr3_nt: TGCAGTGCTAGGTTGAGGCCGTCCGACCAGAAGTTCTTC; v_call: TRBV20-1; d_call: -; j_call: TRBJ2-1; clone_size: few
cdr3_aa: CSGISGTRGTYEQYF; cdr3_nt: TGCAGTGGTATAAGTGGGACTAGGGGAACCTACGAGCAGTACTTC; v_call: TRBV20-1; d_call: TRBD2; j_call: TRBJ2-7; clone_size: -
cdr3_aa: CASSISTGGFSYEQYF; cdr3_nt: TGTGCCAGTAGTATATCAACAGGGGGCTTTTCCTACGAGCAGTACTTC; v_call: TRBV19; d_call: TRBD1; j_call: TRBJ2-7; clone_size: few
cdr3_aa: CASSDFTETDTQYF; cdr3_nt: TGTGCCAGCAGTGATTTTACGGAGACAGATACGCAGTATTTT; v_call: TRBV2; d_call: -; j_call: TRBJ2-3; clone_size: few
cdr3_aa: CASSLSPNEKLFF; cdr3_nt: TGTGCCAGCAGCTTATCGCCGAATGAAAAACTGTTTTTT; v_call: TRBV11-2; d_call: -; j_call: TRBJ1-4; clone_size: few
cdr3_aa: CANSEGPDTQYF; cdr3_nt: TGTGCCAACTCCGAGGGGCCAGATACGCAGTATTTT; v_call: TRBV2; d_call: -; j_call: TRBJ2-3; clone_size: -
cdr3_aa: CASSGGGGNSPLHF; cdr3_nt: TGTGCCAGCAGTGGAGGGGGAGGGAATTCACCCCTCCACTTT; v_call: TRBV2; d_call: -; j_call: TRBJ1-6; clone_size: -
cdr3_aa: CASSLSRKQGYTQYF; cdr3_nt: TGTGCCAGCAGTTTATCCCGAAAGCAGGGGTATACGCAGTATTTT; v_call: TRBV27; d_call: -; j_call: TRBJ2-3; clone_size: -
cdr3_aa: CASSPLRDGPQETQYF; cdr3_nt: TGTGCCAGCTCACCACTCCGGGACGGACCACAAGAGACCCAGTACTTC; v_call: TRBV18; d_call: -; j_call: TRBJ2-5; clone_size: few
cdr3_aa: CASSFPPRDRGSYSNQPQHF; cdr3_nt: TGTGCCAGCAGTTTCCCACCTAGGGACAGGGGATCATATAGCAATCAGCCCCAGCATTTT; v_call: TRBV28; d_call: TRBD1; j_call: TRBJ1-5; clone_size: -
cdr3_aa: CASSPPGQGKTGELFF; cdr3_nt: TGTGCCAGCAGCCCTCCGGGACAGGGAAAAACCGGGGAGCTGTTTTTT; v_call: TRBV6-6; d_call: TRBD1; j_call: TRBJ2-2; clone_size: -
cdr3_aa: CASRPSTYGDTQYF; cdr3_nt: TGTGCCAGCAGGCCATCGACTTACGGGGATACGCAGTATTTT; v_call: TRBV7-2; d_call: -; j_call: TRBJ2-3; clone_size: few
cdr3_aa: CASSPRGVAQRASSYNEQFF; cdr3_nt: TGCGCCAGCTCCCCGAGGGGAGTAGCGCAAAGAGCAAGCTCCTACAATGAGCAGTTCTTC; v_call: TRBV5-1; d_call: -; j_call: TRBJ2-1; clone_size: -
cdr3_aa: CASSFRRGGPSTDTQYF; cdr3_nt: TGTGCCAGCAGCTTTCGTCGCGGGGGGCCCTCCACAGATACGCAGTATTTT; v_call: TRBV7-2; d_call: TRBD2; j_call: TRBJ2-3; clone_size: -
cdr3_aa: CASSLYGTGGNRPQHF; cdr3_nt: TGTGCCAGCAGTTTATACGGGACAGGGGGCAATCGGCCCCAGCATTTT; v_call: TRBV27; d_call: TRBD1; j_call: TRBJ1-5; clone_size: many
cdr3_aa: CASSYSARVTYSGELFF; cdr3_nt: TGTGCCAGCAGTTACTCGGCCCGGGTCACCTACTCCGGGGAGCTGTTTTTT; v_call: TRBV6-5; d_call: -; j_call: TRBJ2-2; clone_size: -
cdr3_aa: CASSLASGRDTGELFF; cdr3_nt: TGCGCCAGCAGCCTGGCTAGCGGGAGGGACACCGGGGAGCTGTTTTTT; v_call: TRBV5-1; d_call: TRBD2; j_call: TRBJ2-2; clone_size: few
cdr3_aa: CASSLVGGQVTEAFF; cdr3_nt: TGTGCCAGCAGCTTAGTAGGGGGTCAGGTCACTGAAGCTTTCTTT; v_call: TRBV7-8; d_call: -; j_call: TRBJ1-1; clone_size: few
cdr3_aa: CSAAFDRGSSYEQYF; cdr3_nt: TGCAGTGCTGCTTTCGACAGGGGCTCATCCTACGAGCAGTACTTC; v_call: TRBV20-1; d_call: TRBD1; j_call: TRBJ2-7; clone_size: few
cdr3_aa: CASSIGQGPYEQYF; cdr3_nt: TGTGCCAGCAGCATCGGACAGGGACCATACGAGCAGTACTTC; v_call: TRBV7-9; d_call: TRBD1; j_call: TRBJ2-7; clone_size: -
cdr3_aa: CSVGTARASYEQYF; cdr3_nt: TGCAGCGTCGGGACAGCCCGAGCCTCCTACGAGCAGTACTTC; v_call: TRBV29-1; d_call: TRBD1; j_call: TRBJ2-7; clone_size: many
cdr3_aa: CASSPNKNTEAFF; cdr3_nt: TGTGCCAGCTCACCCAACAAGAACACTGAAGCTTTCTTT; v_call: TRBV18; d_call: -; j_call: TRBJ1-1; clone_size: few
cdr3_aa: CASSLGDTRSEQYF; cdr3_nt: TGCGCCAGCAGCTTGGGGGACACCCGCTCCGAGCAGTACTTC; v_call: TRBV5-1; d_call: -; j_call: TRBJ2-7; clone_size: many
cdr3_aa: CASSQETSGASGANVLTF; cdr3_nt: TGCGCCAGCAGCCAGGAGACTAGCGGGGCCTCTGGGGCCAACGTCCTGACTTTC; v_call: TRBV4-3; d_call: TRBD2; j_call: TRBJ2-6; clone_size: medium-sized
cdr3_aa: CASRPTGETTEAFF; cdr3_nt: TGTGCCAGCAGGCCTACAGGAGAAACAACTGAAGCTTTCTTT; v_call: TRBV12-3/TRBV12-4; d_call: -; j_call: TRBJ1-1; clone_size: -
cdr3_aa: CASRATGTVHGYTF; cdr3_nt: TGTGCCAGCAGGGCAACCGGGACAGTCCATGGCTACACCTTC; v_call: TRBV12-3/TRBV12-4; d_call: TRBD1; j_call: TRBJ1-2; clone_size: many
cdr3_aa: CASALTASQHEQYF; cdr3_nt: TGCGCCAGCGCCCTAACCGCAAGTCAACACGAGCAGTACTTC; v_call: TRBV5-1; d_call: -; j_call: TRBJ2-7; clone_size: many
cdr3_aa: CASSLQGADGYTF; cdr3_nt: TGTGCCAGCAGCTTACAGGGGGCGGATGGCTACACCTTC; v_call: TRBV7-9; d_call: TRBD1; j_call: TRBJ1-2; clone_size: many
cdr3_aa: CASNTGDLAKNIQYF; cdr3_nt: TGCGCCAGCAATACAGGGGACTTAGCCAAAAACATTCAGTACTTC; v_call: TRBV5-1; d_call: -; j_call: TRBJ2-4; clone_size: -
cdr3_aa: CASAQRGHRTDTQYF; cdr3_nt: TGTGCTAGTGCCCAACGAGGTCATCGCACAGATACGCAGTATTTT; v_call: TRBV12-5; d_call: -; j_call: TRBJ2-3; clone_size: -
cdr3_aa: CASSSPGNNEQFF; cdr3_nt: TGTGCCAGCAGTTCCCCAGGGAACAATGAGCAGTTCTTC; v_call: TRBV12-3/TRBV12-4; d_call: -; j_call: TRBJ2-1; clone_size: few
cdr3_aa: CASSLAGDRTEAFF; cdr3_nt: TGTGCCAGCAGCCTTGCGGGGGATAGGACTGAAGCTTTCTTT; v_call: TRBV27; d_call: -; j_call: TRBJ1-1; clone_size: -
cdr3_aa: CASSLSRGETQYF; cdr3_nt: TGTGCCAGCAGCTTAAGCAGGGGGGAGACCCAGTACTTC; v_call: TRBV7-2; d_call: TRBD1; j_call: TRBJ2-5; clone_size: many
cdr3_aa: CASLSRETPNYGYTF; cdr3_nt: TGTGCCAGCCTGTCCCGGGAGACCCCCAACTATGGCTACACCTTC; v_call: TRBV18; d_call: -; j_call: TRBJ1-2; clone_size: few
cdr3_aa: CASSQDTNSQETQYF; cdr3_nt: TGTGCCAGCAGCCAAGATACTAACTCGCAAGAGACCCAGTACTTC; v_call: TRBV4-2; d_call: -; j_call: TRBJ2-5; clone_size: many
cdr3_aa: CASTPQGSYTEAFF; cdr3_nt: TGTGCCAGCACTCCACAGGGTTCCTACACTGAAGCTTTCTTT; v_call: TRBV6-1; d_call: -; j_call: TRBJ1-1; clone_size: few
cdr3_aa: CATSTPSVPSTDTQYF; cdr3_nt: TGTGCCACCAGCACCCCTAGCGTACCTAGCACAGATACGCAGTATTTT; v_call: TRBV15; d_call: -; j_call: TRBJ2-3; clone_size: -
cdr3_aa: CASSESSGIETEAFF; cdr3_nt: TGTGCCAGCAGCGAGTCCTCAGGTATTGAGACTGAAGCTTTCTTT; v_call: TRBV7-2; d_call: -; j_call: TRBJ1-1; clone_size: -
cdr3_aa: CASVGDRSYNEQFF; cdr3_nt: TGCGCCAGCGTTGGGGACAGATCCTACAATGAGCAGTTCTTC; v_call: TRBV5-1; d_call: TRBD1; j_call: TRBJ2-1; clone_size: few